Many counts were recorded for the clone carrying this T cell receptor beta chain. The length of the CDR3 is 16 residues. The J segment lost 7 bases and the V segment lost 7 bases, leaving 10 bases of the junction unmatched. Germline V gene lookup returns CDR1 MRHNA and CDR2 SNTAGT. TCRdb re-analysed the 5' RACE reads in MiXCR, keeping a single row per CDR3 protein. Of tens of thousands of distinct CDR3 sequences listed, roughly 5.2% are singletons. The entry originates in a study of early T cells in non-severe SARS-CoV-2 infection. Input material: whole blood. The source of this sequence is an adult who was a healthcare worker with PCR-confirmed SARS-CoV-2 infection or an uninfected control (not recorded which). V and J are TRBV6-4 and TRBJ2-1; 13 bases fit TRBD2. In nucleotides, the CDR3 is TGTGCCAGCACCAAAGGTCCGGGACTAGCGGGGAATGAGCAGTTCTTC. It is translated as CASTKGPGLAGNEQFF.